This T cell receptor (beta chain) derives from a study of cytomegalovirus exposure and HLA in healthy donors. Findings and caveats of the study: Altogether, some 170 TCR beta chains were recorded as cytomegalovirus-associated.

J was trimmed by 8 bases and V by 6 bases; bases with no gene match: 8. This CDR3 region has 14 residues. Germline V gene sequence: CDR1 SGHRS, CDR2 YFSETQ. In the case of this clone: Its antigen is undetermined.

Measured with immunoSEQ multiplex PCR; TCRdb has only the in-frame clones, and not every one. The sample lists around 56,000 clones; approximately 89% were seen once. The chain employs TRBV5-1 and TRBJ2-1, with 10 positions matching TRBD2. What was sequenced was PBMCs. The receptor was derived from a woman younger than 30 in good health and CMV-seronegative. The CDR3 sequence: CASNQRGGLDEQFF. CDR3 bases: TGCGCCAGCAACCAGCGGGGGGGCCTCGATGAGCAGTTCTTC. Supplemented by reference TRBV5-1 and TRBJ2-1, the full variable domain reads KAGVTQTPRYLIKTRGQQVTLSCSPISGHRSVSWYQQTPGQGLQFLFEYFSETQRNKGNFPGRFSGRQFSNSRSEMNVSTLELGDSALYLCASNQRGGLDEQFFGPGTRLTVL.